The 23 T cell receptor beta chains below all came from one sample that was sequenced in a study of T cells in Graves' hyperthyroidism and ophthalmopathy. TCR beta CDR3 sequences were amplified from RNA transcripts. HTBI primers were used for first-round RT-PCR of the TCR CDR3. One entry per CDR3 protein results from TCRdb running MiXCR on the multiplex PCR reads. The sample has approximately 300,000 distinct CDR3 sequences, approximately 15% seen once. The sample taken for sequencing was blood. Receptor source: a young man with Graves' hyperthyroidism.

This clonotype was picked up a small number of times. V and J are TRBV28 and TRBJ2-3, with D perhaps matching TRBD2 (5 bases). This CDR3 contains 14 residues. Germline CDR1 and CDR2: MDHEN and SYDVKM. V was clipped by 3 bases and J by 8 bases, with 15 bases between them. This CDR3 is CASSFKIAGGTQYF. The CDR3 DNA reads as TGTGCCAGCAGTTTTAAAATAGCCGGAGGTACGCAGTATTTT.

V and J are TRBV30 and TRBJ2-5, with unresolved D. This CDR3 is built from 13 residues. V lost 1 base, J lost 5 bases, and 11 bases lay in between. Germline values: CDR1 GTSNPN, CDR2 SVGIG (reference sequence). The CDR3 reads CAWSATVVETQYF. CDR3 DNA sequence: TGTGCCTGGAGTGCCACCGTAGTGGAGACCCAGTACTTC. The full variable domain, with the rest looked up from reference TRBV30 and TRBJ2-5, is SQTIHQWPATLVQPVGSPLSLECTVEGTSNPNLYWYRQAAGRGLQLLFYSVGIGQISSEVPQNLSASRPQDRQFILSSKKLLLSDSGFYLCAWSATVVETQYFGPGTRLLVL.

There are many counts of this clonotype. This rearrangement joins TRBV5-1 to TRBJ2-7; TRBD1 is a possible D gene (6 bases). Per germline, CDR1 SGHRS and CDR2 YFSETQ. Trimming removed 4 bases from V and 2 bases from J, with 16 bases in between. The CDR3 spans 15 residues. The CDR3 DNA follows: TGCGCCAGCAGCCTTGGAACAGGGAGTACCTACGAGCAGTACTTC. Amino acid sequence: CASSLGTGSTYEQYF.

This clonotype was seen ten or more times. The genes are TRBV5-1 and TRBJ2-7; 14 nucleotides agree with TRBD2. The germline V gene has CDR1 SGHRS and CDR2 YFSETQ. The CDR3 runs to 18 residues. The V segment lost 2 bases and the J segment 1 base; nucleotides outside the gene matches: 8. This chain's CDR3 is CASSFTGTSGRGSYEQYF. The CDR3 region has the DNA TGCGCCAGCAGCTTCACCGGGACTAGCGGGAGAGGGTCCTACGAGCAGTACTTC.

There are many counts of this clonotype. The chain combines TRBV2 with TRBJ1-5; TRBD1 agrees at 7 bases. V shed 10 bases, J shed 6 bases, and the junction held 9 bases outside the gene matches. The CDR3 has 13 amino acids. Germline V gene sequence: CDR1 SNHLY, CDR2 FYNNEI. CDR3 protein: CATDPGGGQPQHF. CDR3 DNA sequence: TGTGCCACCGACCCAGGGGGAGGTCAGCCCCAGCATTTT.

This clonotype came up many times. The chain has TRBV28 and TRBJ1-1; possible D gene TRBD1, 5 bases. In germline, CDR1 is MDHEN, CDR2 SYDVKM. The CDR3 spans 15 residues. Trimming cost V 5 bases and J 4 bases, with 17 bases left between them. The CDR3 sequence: CASSPRWFGGTEAFF. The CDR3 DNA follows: TGTGCCAGCAGTCCAAGGTGGTTTGGGGGCACTGAAGCTTTCTTT.

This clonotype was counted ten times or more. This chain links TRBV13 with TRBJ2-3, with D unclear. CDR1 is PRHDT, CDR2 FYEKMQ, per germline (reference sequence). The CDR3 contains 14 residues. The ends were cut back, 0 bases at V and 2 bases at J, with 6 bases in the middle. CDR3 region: CASSLGVYTDTQYF. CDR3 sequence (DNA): TGTGCCAGCAGCTTAGGGGTGTACACAGATACGCAGTATTTT. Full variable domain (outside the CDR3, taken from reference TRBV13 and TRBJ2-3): AAGVIQSPRHLIKEKRETATLKCYPIPRHDTVYWYQQGPGQDPQFLISFYEKMQSDKGSIPDRFSAQQFSDYHSELNMSSLELGDSALYFCASSLGVYTDTQYFGPGTRLTVL.

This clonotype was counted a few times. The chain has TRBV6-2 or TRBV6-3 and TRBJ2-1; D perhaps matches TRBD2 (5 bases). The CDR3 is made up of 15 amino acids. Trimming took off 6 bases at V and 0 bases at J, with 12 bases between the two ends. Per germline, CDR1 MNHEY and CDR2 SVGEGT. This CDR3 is CASSRGPSSYNEQFF. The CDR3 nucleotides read TGTGCCAGCAGCCGCGGGCCCAGCTCCTACAATGAGCAGTTCTTC.

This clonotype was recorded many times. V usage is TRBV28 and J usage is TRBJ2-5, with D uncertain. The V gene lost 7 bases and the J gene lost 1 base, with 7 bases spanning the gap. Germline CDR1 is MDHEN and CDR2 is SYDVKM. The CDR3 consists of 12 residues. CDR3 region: CASMGLQETQYF. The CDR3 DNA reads TGTGCCAGCATGGGCCTCCAAGAGACCCAGTACTTC.

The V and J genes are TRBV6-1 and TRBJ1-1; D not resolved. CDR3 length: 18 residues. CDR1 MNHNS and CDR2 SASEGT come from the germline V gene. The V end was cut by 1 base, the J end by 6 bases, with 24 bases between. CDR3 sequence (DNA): TGTGCCAGCAGTGAAGGGAAGGCCTTCCTCCGTGCGCTCGCTGAAGCTTTCTTT. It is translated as CASSEGKAFLRALAEAFF.

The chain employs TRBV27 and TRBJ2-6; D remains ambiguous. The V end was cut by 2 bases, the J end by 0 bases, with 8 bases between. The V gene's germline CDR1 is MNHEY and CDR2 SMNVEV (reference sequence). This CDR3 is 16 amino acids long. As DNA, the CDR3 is TGTGCCAGCAGTTTAGAAGGGTACTCTGGGGCCAACGTCCTGACTTTC. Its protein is CASSLEGYSGANVLTF. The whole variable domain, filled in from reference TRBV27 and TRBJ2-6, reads EAQVTQNPRYLITVTGKKLTVTCSQNMNHEYMSWYRQDPGLGLRQIYYSMNVEVTDKGDVPEGYKVSRKEKRNFPLILESPSPNQTSLYFCASSLEGYSGANVLTFGAGSRLTVL.

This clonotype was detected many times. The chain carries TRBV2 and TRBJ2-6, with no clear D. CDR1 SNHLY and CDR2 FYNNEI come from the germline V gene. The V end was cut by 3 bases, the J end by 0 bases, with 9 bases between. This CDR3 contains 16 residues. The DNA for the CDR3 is TGTGCCAGCAGTGATGGAAGGCGCTCTGGGGCCAACGTCCTGACTTTC. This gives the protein CASSDGRRSGANVLTF.

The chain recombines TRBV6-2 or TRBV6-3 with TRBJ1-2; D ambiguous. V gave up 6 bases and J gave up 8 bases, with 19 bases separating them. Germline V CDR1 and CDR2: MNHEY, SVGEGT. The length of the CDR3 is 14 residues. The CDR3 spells CASRLDTTGYGYTF. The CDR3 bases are TGTGCCAGCAGATTAGACACAACTGGGTACGGCTACACCTTC.

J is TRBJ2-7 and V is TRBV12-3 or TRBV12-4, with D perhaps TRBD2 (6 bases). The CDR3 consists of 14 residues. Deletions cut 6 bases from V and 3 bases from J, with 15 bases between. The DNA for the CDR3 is TGTGCCAGCAGCAGAAGCGGGCAAAACTACGAGCAGTACTTC. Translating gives CASSRSGQNYEQYF.

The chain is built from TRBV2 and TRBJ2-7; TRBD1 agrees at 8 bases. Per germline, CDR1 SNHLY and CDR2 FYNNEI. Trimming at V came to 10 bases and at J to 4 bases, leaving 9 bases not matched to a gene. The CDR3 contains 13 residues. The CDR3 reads CATHGTGIYEQYF. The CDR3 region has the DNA TGTGCCACGCACGGGACAGGAATTTACGAGCAGTACTTC. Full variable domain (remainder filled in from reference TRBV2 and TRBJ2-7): EPEVTQTPSHQVTQMGQEVILRCVPISNHLYFYWYRQILGQKVEFLVSFYNNEISEKSEIFDDQFSVERPDGSNFTLKIRSTKLEDSAMYFCATHGTGIYEQYFGPGTRLTVT.

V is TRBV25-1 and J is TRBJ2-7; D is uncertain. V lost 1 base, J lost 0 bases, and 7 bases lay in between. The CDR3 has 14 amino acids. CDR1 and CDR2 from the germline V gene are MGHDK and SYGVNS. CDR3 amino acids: CASSEFPASYEQYF. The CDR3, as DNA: TGTGCCAGCAGTGAATTCCCAGCCTCCTACGAGCAGTACTTC.

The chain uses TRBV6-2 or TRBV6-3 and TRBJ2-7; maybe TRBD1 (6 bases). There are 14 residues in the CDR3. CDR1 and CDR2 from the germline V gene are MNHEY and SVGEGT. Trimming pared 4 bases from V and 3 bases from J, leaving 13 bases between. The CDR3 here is CASSWGTRNYEQYF. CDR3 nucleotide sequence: TGTGCCAGCAGTTGGGGGACACGGAACTACGAGCAGTACTTC.

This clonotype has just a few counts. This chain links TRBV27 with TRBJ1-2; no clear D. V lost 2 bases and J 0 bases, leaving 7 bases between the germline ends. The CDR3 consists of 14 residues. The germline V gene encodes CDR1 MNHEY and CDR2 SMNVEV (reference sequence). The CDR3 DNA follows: TGTGCCAGCAGTTTAAAGTGGGCTAACTATGGCTACACCTTC. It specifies CASSLKWANYGYTF.

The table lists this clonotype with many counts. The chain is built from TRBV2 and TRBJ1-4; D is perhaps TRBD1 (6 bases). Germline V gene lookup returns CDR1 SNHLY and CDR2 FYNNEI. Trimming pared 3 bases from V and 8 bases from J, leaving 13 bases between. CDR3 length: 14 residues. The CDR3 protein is CASSEQGNGEKLFF. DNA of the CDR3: TGTGCCAGCAGTGAGCAGGGGAATGGGGAAAAACTGTTTTTT. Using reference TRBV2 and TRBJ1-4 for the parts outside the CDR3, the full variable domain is EPEVTQTPSHQVTQMGQEVILRCVPISNHLYFYWYRQILGQKVEFLVSFYNNEISEKSEIFDDQFSVERPDGSNFTLKIRSTKLEDSAMYFCASSEQGNGEKLFFGSGTQLSVL.

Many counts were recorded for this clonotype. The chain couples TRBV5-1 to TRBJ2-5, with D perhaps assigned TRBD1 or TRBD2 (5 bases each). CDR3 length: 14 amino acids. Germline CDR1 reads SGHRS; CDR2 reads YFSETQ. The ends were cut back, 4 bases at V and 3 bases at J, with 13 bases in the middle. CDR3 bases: TGCGCCAGCAGCCCGGGGCAAGGGGAAGAGACCCAGTACTTC. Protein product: CASSPGQGEETQYF.

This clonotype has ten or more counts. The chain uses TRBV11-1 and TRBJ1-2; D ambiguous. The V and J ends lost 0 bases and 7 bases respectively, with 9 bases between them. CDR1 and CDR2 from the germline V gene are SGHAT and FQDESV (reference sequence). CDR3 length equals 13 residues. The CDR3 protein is CASSLAPRSGYTF. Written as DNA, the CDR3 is TGTGCCAGCAGCTTAGCCCCGAGGAGTGGCTACACCTTC.

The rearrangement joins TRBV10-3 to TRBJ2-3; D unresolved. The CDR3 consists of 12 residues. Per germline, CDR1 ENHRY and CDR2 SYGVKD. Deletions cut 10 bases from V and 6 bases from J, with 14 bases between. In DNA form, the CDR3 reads TGTGCCACCACAGACTCCAGGGATACGCAGTATTTT. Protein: CATTDSRDTQYF.

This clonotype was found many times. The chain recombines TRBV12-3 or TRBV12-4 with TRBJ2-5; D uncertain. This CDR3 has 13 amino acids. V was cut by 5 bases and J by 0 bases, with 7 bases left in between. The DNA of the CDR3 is TGTGCCAGCAGTGAACAGTACCAAGAGACCCAGTACTTC. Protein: CASSEQYQETQYF.